Listed here is a single TCR beta chain. The target antigen is unknown. TCRdb redid the calling of the 5' RACE reads with MiXCR, one entry per CDR3 protein. The table records some 240,000 distinct CDR3 sequences, around 3.1% of them present only once. The sample comes from a study of T cells after yellow fever vaccination. The CDR3 is 14 residues long. Germline loops: CDR1 SQVTM, CDR2 ANQGSEA. Trimming pared 0 bases from V and 4 bases from J, leaving 12 bases between. Study results and caveats: Clonotypes found in both CD4 and CD8 compartments made up a small share.

The gene calls are TRBV29-1 and TRBJ2-5, with D possibly TRBD1 on 6 matching bases. The sequencing here drew on CD4+ T cells sorted from PBMCs, taken 10 days after the yellow fever booster vaccination. The sequence was obtained from a man between 18 and 29 years old who received the YFV17D yellow fever vaccine. CDR3 nucleotides: TGCAGCGTTGAAGACAACAGGGTTCGAGAGACCCAGTACTTC. Its protein is CSVEDNRVRETQYF.